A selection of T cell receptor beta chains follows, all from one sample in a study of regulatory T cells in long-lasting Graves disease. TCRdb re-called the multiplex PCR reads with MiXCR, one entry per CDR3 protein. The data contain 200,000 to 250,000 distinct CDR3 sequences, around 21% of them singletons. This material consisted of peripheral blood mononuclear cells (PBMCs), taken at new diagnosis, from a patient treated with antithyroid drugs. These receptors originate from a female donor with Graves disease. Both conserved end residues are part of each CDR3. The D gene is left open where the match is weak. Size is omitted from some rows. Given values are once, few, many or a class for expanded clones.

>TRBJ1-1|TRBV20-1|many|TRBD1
TGCAGTGCTAGAAGAGGGGGCCGAGCTGAAGCTTTCTTT
CSARRGGRAEAFF
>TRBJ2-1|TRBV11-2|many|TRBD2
TGTGCCAGCAGCTTAGCCCCAGCGGGAAGGGTCTACAATGAGCAGTTCTTC
CASSLAPAGRVYNEQFF
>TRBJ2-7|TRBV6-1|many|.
TGTGCCAGCAGTCCCGCCGGCTGGGCCTACGAGCAGTACTTC
CASSPAGWAYEQYF
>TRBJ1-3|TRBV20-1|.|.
TGCAGTGCTAGAGAGGCGGGGAGAAACTCTGGAAACACCATATATTTT
CSAREAGRNSGNTIYF
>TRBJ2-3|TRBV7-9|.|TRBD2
TGTGCCAGCAGCCCCACGGCGGGTTCGGGAGGGCCTGGAGATACGCAGTATTTT
CASSPTAGSGGPGDTQYF
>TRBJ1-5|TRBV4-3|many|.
TGTGCCAGCAGCCAGGGAATTGATCAGCCCCAGCATTTT
CASSQGIDQPQHF
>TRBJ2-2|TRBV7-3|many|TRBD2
TGTGCCAGCAGCCTTCGAGGCGGGGGTTACACCGGGGAGCTGTTTTTT
CASSLRGGGYTGELFF
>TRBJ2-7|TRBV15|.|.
TGTGCCACCAGCAGAGCGCCCAGATACGAGCAGTACTTC
CATSRAPRYEQYF
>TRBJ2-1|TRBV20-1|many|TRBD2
TGCAGTGCTAGGGCCCACTCTAGCGGGAGCAATGAGCAGTTCTTC
CSARAHSSGSNEQFF
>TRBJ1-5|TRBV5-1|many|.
TGCGCCAGCAGCTTGTGGGGATCAGACCAGCCCCAGCATTTT
CASSLWGSDQPQHF
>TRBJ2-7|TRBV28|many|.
TGTGCCAGCAGCCCAGCTTCATCCTACGAGCAGTACTTC
CASSPASSYEQYF
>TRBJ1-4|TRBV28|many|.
TGTGCCAGCAGTTGGGTCCCCCTCGGGCTGGGTGGGGAAAAACTGTTTTTT
CASSWVPLGLGGEKLFF
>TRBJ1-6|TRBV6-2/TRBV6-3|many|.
TGTGCCAGCAGTTATTCAGAGAATTCACCCCTCCACTTT
CASSYSENSPLHF
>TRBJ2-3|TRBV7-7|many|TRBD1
TGTGCCAGCAGCGTATCAGGGGGAGATACGCAGTATTTT
CASSVSGGDTQYF
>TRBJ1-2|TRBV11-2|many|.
TGTGCCAGCAGCGATGGACTGGGGTATGGCTACACCTTC
CASSDGLGYGYTF
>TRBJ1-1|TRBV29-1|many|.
TGCAGCGTTTGTCGAAAGGGCGTAACTGAAGCTTTCTTT
CSVCRKGVTEAFF